These 8 T cell receptor beta chains originate from one sample sequenced in a study of early T cells in non-severe SARS-CoV-2 infection. From the 5' RACE reads, TCRdb called clonotypes with MiXCR, one entry per CDR3 protein. The sample has more than 65,000 distinct CDR3 sequences; roughly an eighth are singletons. Sequenced material: whole blood. Receptor source: an adult who was a healthcare worker with PCR-confirmed SARS-CoV-2 infection or an uninfected control (not recorded which).

The rearrangement links TRBV14 to TRBJ2-3; D is unresolved. The V and J ends lost 0 bases and 2 bases respectively, with 15 bases between them. The CDR3 has 17 amino acids. Germline CDR1 reads SGHDN; CDR2 reads FVKESK. The CDR3 region is CASSQDGLLRTTDTQYF. DNA for the CDR3: TGTGCCAGCAGCCAAGATGGGCTACTAAGGACCACAGATACGCAGTATTTT.

This clonotype was detected ten times or more. J is TRBJ2-7 and V is TRBV11-2, with 7 positions matching TRBD1. Germline V gene sequence: CDR1 SGHAT, CDR2 FQNNGV. There are 15 residues in the CDR3. J lost 3 bases, V lost 1 base, and 6 bases had no gene match. In DNA, the CDR3 is TGTGCCAGCAGCTTAGTAACAGGGGTGTTCTACGAGCAGTACTTC. Its protein product is CASSLVTGVFYEQYF.

This clonotype was observed at least ten times. The rearrangement uses TRBV2 and TRBJ2-1; tentative D call: TRBD1 (7 bases). Per the germline V gene, CDR1 is SNHLY and CDR2 is FYNNEI. The CDR3 extends over 16 amino acids. Trimming pared 5 bases from V and 1 base from J, leaving 15 bases between. CDR3 residues: CASSIRGAGSYNEQFF. The CDR3, as DNA: TGTGCCAGCAGTATCAGGGGGGCCGGATCCTACAATGAGCAGTTCTTC.

This clonotype appeared a few times. This chain uses TRBV2 with TRBJ1-5, with D possibly matching TRBD1 (5 bases). This CDR3 has 14 amino acids. Trimming pared 6 bases from V and 1 base from J, leaving 10 bases between. Germline values: CDR1 SNHLY, CDR2 FYNNEI. The CDR3 protein is CASSRRGSNQPQHF. The CDR3, as DNA: TGTGCCAGCAGCAGACGGGGGAGCAATCAGCCCCAGCATTTT.

About this clonotype: Given a much more abundant clone one base away, this may be a read error. The CDR3 DNA reads TGTGCCAGCAGAGGGAGTACCTATGGCTACGCCTTC. It encodes CASRGSTYGYAF. This chain links TRBV3-1 with TRBJ1-2; the D is unclear. This CDR3 comprises 12 residues. Germline V gives CDR1 LGHDT, CDR2 YNNKEL (reference sequence). Looking up the rest from reference TRBV3-1 and TRBJ1-2 gives the full variable domain: DTAVSQTPKYLVTQMGNDKSIKCEQNLGHDTMYWYKQDSKKFLKIMFSYNNKELIINETVPNRFSPKSPDKAHLNLHINSLELGDSAVYFCASRGSTYGYAFGSGTRLTVV.

This clonotype has only a few counts. The V gene is TRBV7-8, the J gene TRBJ2-7, with D possibly being TRBD1 (6 bases). The V and J ends lost 0 bases and 2 bases respectively, with 11 bases between them. The length of the CDR3 is 15 residues. Germline V gene sequence: CDR1 SGHVS, CDR2 FQNEAQ. This CDR3 reads CASSLAEDRPYEQYF. Here the CDR3 DNA reads TGTGCCAGCAGCTTAGCAGAGGACAGACCCTACGAGCAGTACTTC.

This clonotype came up a few times. This chain joins TRBV7-6 and TRBJ2-3, with D hard to call. CDR3 length: 14 amino acids. With 1 base removed from V and 5 bases from J, the gap between germline ends came to 10 bases. In germline, CDR1 is SGHVS, CDR2 FNYEAQ. The CDR3 region has the DNA TGTGCCAGCAGCTTAGACGAGGTGTTAGATACGCAGTATTTT. This sequence encodes CASSLDEVLDTQYF.

This clonotype was detected only a few times. CDR3 DNA: TGTGCCAGCAGAAGCAGGGGGCGCCCCTACAATGAGCAGTTCTTC. Protein sequence: CASRSRGRPYNEQFF. V gene TRBV6-2 or TRBV6-3 combines with J gene TRBJ2-1; 8 nucleotides agree with TRBD1. With 6 bases clipped from V and 2 bases from J, the junction kept 6 bases outside the gene matches. Germline V gives CDR1 MNHEY, CDR2 SVGEGT. The CDR3 sequence is 15 residues long.